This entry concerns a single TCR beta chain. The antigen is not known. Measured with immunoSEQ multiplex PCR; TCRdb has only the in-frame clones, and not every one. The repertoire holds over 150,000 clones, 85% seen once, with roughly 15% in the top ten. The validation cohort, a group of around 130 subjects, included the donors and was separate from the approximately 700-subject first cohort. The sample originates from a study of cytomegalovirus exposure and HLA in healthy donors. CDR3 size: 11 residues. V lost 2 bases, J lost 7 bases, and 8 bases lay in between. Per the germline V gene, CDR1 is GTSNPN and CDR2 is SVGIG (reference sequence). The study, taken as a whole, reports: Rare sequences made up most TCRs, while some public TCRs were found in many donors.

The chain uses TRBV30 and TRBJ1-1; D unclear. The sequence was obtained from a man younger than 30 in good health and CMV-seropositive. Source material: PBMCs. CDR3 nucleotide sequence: TGTGCCTGGAGTAGTAGGAGTGAAGCTTTCTTT. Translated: CAWSSRSEAFF.